The rows below give T cell receptor beta chains drawn from one sample of a study of cytomegalovirus exposure and HLA in healthy donors. This table comes from immunoSEQ multiplex PCR, and its TCRdb copy is limited to in-frame clones, with some not included. This sample has more than 110,000 clones, with approximately 80% found just once. The sequencing sample was made of PBMCs. The source is a man aged 40-55 years in good health and CMV-seropositive. CDR3s include the opening cysteine and the closing phenylalanine or tryptophan. A D gene is named only where the DNA matches it firmly.

D	V	J	DNA	CDR3
TRBD2	TRBV5-1	TRBJ2-3	TGCGCCAGCTGCCCGGGACTAGTCTTCACAGATACGCAGTATTTT	CASCPGLVFTDTQYF
TRBD1	TRBV11-2	TRBJ1-2	TGTGCCAGCAGCTTAGGTACAGGGGACTATGGCTACACCTTC	CASSLGTGDYGYTF
TRBD1	TRBV4-3	TRBJ1-1	TGCGCCAGCAGCCGACCAGACAGGGGAACTGAAGCTTTCTTT	CASSRPDRGTEAFF
.	TRBV6-5	TRBJ2-7	TGTGCCAGCAGCCCCCTTGGACTACGAGGGCAGTACTTC	CASSPLGLRGQYF
.	TRBV4-1	TRBJ1-1	TGCGCCAGCAGCCAAGGGATTCAGGGGAACACTGAAGCTTTCTTT	CASSQGIQGNTEAFF
TRBD1	TRBV6-1	TRBJ2-5	TGTGCCAGTGGTCGGACAGGGTCGTTGGAGACCCAGTACTTC	CASGRTGSLETQYF
TRBD2	TRBV6-4	TRBJ2-5	TGTGCCAGCAGTAGACGGGAGGCAGAGACCCAGTACTTC	CASSRREAETQYF
TRBD2	TRBV5-1	TRBJ2-3	TGCGCCAGTATAGCGGGAGGCACAGATACGCAGTATTTT	CASIAGGTDTQYF
TRBD1	TRBV7-9	TRBJ1-4	TGTGCCAGCAGCTCCCACCCGGGACAGGGGGGTGAAAAACTGTTTTTT	CASSSHPGQGGEKLFF
TRBD1	TRBV2	TRBJ2-7	TGTGCCAGCAGTGAACGGGGACAGGGGATATCCTACGAGCAGTACTTC	CASSERGQGISYEQYF
TRBD1	TRBV7-2	TRBJ2-7	TGTGCCAGCAGCTCAAGGACAGGGGCATACGAGCAGTACTTC	CASSSRTGAYEQYF